This T cell receptor (beta chain) was captured in a study of blood T cell repertoires in COVID-19. Profiling relied on immunoSEQ multiplex PCR, and the TCRdb table lists in-frame clones only, not all of them. The table includes about 58,000 clones, under 80% detected once. Trimming stripped 0 bases from V and 3 bases from J, with 6 bases between. Germline values: CDR1 SGHNT, CDR2 YYREEE (reference sequence). CDR3 length: 13 amino acids. The chain joins TRBV5-4 to TRBJ1-2; D unresolved. The sequenced sample was peripheral blood. This TCR came from a human donor in a cohort sampled during active COVID-19. The CDR3 nucleotides read TGTGCCAGCAGCTTGGGGGCCGACTATGGCTACACCTTC. This sequence encodes CASSLGADYGYTF.